This T cell receptor beta chain was obtained from a study of blood T cell repertoires in COVID-19. How the authors handled the data: Using reference gene primer amplification, nucleated cell counts were estimated. The table came from immunoSEQ multiplex PCR; TCRdb's copy has only in-frame clones and leaves some out. The D gene and trimming were derived from the DNA, and the V and J assignments and clone size from that table. The sample lists approximately 140,000 clones, around nine tenths occurring once. Germline assignment: CDR1 MDHEN and CDR2 SYDVKM. V was pared by 5 bases and J by 6 bases, with 6 bases of the junction left unmatched. The CDR3 covers 14 residues.

The sequenced sample was peripheral blood. The sequence came from a human donor in a cohort sampled during active COVID-19. The rearrangement uses TRBV28 and TRBJ1-2; 10 nucleotides align to TRBD1. The CDR3 loop reads CASSPSGQGDGYTF. DNA for the CDR3: TGTGCCAGCAGTCCATCTGGACAGGGGGATGGCTACACCTTC.